This T cell receptor beta chain was retrieved from a study of blood T cells in healthy people across ages. The CDR3 is 14 residues long. J was trimmed by 7 bases and V by 4 bases; bases with no gene match: 6. Germline-derived CDR1 and CDR2 are SGHDN and FVKESK. A second PCR, run for about 7 to 11 cycles, used a sample-barcoded 5' primer plus a J-beta primer mix. TCRdb itself ran the 5' RACE reads through MiXCR, one entry per CDR3 protein. The repertoire holds hundreds of thousands of distinct CDR3 sequences, with 55% to 70% as singletons. The sequenced material came from blood. This clonotype originated in a man aged 30 to 39 in good health. The rearrangement links TRBV14 to TRBJ2-2; TRBD2 aligns across 7 bases. In DNA, the CDR3 is TGTGCCAGCAGCCCCGGGGGGTCCTTCGGGGAGCTGTTTTTT. Protein sequence: CASSPGGSFGELFF.